This T cell receptor beta chain was found in a study of T cells in Graves' hyperthyroidism and ophthalmopathy. TCR beta CDR3 regions were amplified from RNA. In the first-round RT-PCR of the TCR CDR3, the HTBI primer set was used. One entry per CDR3 protein results from TCRdb running MiXCR on the multiplex PCR reads. The sample records under 700,000 distinct CDR3 sequences, 46% being singletons. Findings of the study overall: Clonotypes that were expanded in thyroid above 0.001 mostly appeared in blood too.

A word on this clonotype: The antigen is unknown.

The ends were cut back, 3 bases at V and 0 bases at J, with 4 bases in the middle. CDR1 SGHVS and CDR2 FQNEAQ come from the germline V gene. This CDR3 has 13 amino acids. The authors deemed Graves' hyperthyroidism stable absent ophthalmopathy progression within 18 months. The chain uses TRBV7-8 and TRBJ2-3; D gene ambiguous. The clonotype originates from a woman between 18 and 29 years old with Graves' hyperthyroidism. The sample taken for sequencing was peripheral blood or thyroid tissue (not recorded which). CDR3 nucleotide sequence: TGTGCCAGCAGCTTGGGCAGCACAGATACGCAGTATTTT. Translation gives CASSLGSTDTQYF.